Following are 6 T cell receptor beta chains from one sample sequenced in a study of regulatory T cells in long-lasting Graves disease. Building the TCR beta libraries relied on iRepertoire HTBI primers, and CDR3 regions underwent Arm-PCR. TCRdb re-called the multiplex PCR reads with MiXCR, one entry per CDR3 protein. The repertoire consists of around 250,000 distinct CDR3 sequences, with about 20% occurring once and the leading ten covering 12% to 15%. Time point given: newly diagnosed GD, antithyroid drugs for less than 3 months. Generation of the TCR library employed RNA extracted from PBMCs. These data were also reused for a study on T cells in Graves' hyperthyroidism and ophthalmopathy.

Sample: peripheral blood mononuclear cells (PBMCs), taken at new diagnosis, from a patient treated with antithyroid drugs. The source is a woman in her 30s with Graves disease.

This clonotype was seen repeatedly, ten times or more. This chain connects TRBV10-2 to TRBJ2-7; D is perhaps TRBD1 (6 bases). There are 14 residues in the CDR3. Germline-derived CDR1 and CDR2 are WSHSY and SAAADI. The V gene lost 0 bases and the J gene lost 4 bases, with 10 bases spanning the gap. In DNA form, the CDR3 reads TGCGCCAGCAGTGAGTCTAACAGGGTATACGAGCAGTACTTC. Translated, it gives CASSESNRVYEQYF.

At least ten counts were recorded for this clonotype. The CDR3 is CASSTGQGEAVGHIQYF. The CDR3 DNA is TGTGCCAGCAGTACGGGACAGGGGGAAGCAGTAGGGCACATTCAGTACTTC. The chain employs TRBV6-2 or TRBV6-3 and TRBJ2-4; 11 bases align to TRBD1. The ends lost 5 bases at V and 8 bases at J; junction bases unmatched: 14. The CDR3 sequence is 17 residues long. CDR1 is MNHEY and CDR2 is SVGEGT in the germline V gene.

This clonotype was observed a single time. V and J are TRBV29-1 and TRBJ1-2, with 9 bases identical to TRBD1. The CDR3 loop spans 14 amino acids. Germline values: CDR1 SQVTM, CDR2 ANQGSEA. J gave up 4 bases and V 8 bases, and 11 bases lay outside the gene matches. The CDR3 DNA reads TGCAGCACGACCCGGGACAGGGTTTTCTATGGCTACACCTTC. Translated: CSTTRDRVFYGYTF.

In this sample, this clonotype turned up many times. This chain links TRBV10-3 with TRBJ1-2; 11 nucleotides line up with TRBD1. Germline-derived CDR1 and CDR2 are ENHRY and SYGVKD. The V gene end was trimmed by 0 bases and the J gene end by 7 bases; junction bases not matched to a gene: 16. The CDR3 covers 19 residues. The CDR3 nucleotides are TGTGCCATCAGTGAGTCCCGGACAGGGGGCCGCCCAGATTTTCGTGGCTACACCTTC. It yields the protein CAISESRTGGRPDFRGYTF.

Details on this clonotype: Since a much larger clone is just one base distant, this may be a read error. V and J are TRBV6-5 and TRBJ2-7; 8 positions match TRBD1. This CDR3 has 13 residues. Germline CDR1 and CDR2: MNHEY and SVGAGI. This CDR3 is CANSYRGFNEQYF. CDR3 in DNA: TGTGCCAACAGTTACAGGGGGTTCAACGAGCAGTACTTC.

The chain links TRBV13 to TRBJ1-6, with D perhaps matching TRBD1 (5 bases). The CDR3 runs to 15 residues. The ends were cut back, 0 bases at V and 7 bases at J, with 10 bases in the middle. The V gene's germline CDR1 is PRHDT and CDR2 FYEKMQ (reference sequence). The CDR3 sequence: CASSLGGDGNSPLHF. DNA of the CDR3: TGTGCCAGCAGCTTAGGCGGGGACGGGAATTCACCCCTCCACTTT.